The 16 T cell receptor beta chains reported below all come from one sample, sequenced in a study of blood T cell repertoires in COVID-19. Assay: immunoSEQ multiplex PCR; the TCRdb copy retains only in-frame clones and omits some. The sample lists 110,000 or so clones, around four fifths occurring once. Sequences were obtained from peripheral blood. Source of these receptors: a woman aged 60-75 years with acute or convalescent COVID-19.

The CDR3 here is CARENRDVDTQYF. The CDR3, as DNA: TGTGCCAGAGAGAACAGGGACGTAGATACGCAGTATTTT. The chain uses TRBV27 and TRBJ2-3; tentative D call: TRBD1 (6 bases). This CDR3 region has 13 residues. Germline V gene data show CDR1 as MNHEY and CDR2 as SMNVEV (reference sequence). V was cut by 9 bases and J by 5 bases, with 15 bases left in between.

The V gene is TRBV5-1, the J gene TRBJ2-1; 12 bases agree with TRBD2. The V gene end was trimmed by 1 base and the J gene end by 7 bases; junction bases not matched to a gene: 6. CDR1 and CDR2 (germline): SGHRS, YFSETQ. This CDR3 region has 16 residues. The CDR3 coding sequence is TGCGCCAGCAGCTTGTCGACTAGCGGGAGAGGGAATGAGCAGTTCTTC. This sequence encodes CASSLSTSGRGNEQFF.

The V gene is TRBV27, the J gene TRBJ1-5; perhaps TRBD1 as D (5 bases). V gave up 5 bases and J gave up 0 bases, with 17 bases separating them. Germline V lookup: CDR1 MNHEY, CDR2 SMNVEV (reference sequence). This CDR3 is built from 17 residues. Written as DNA, the CDR3 is TGTGCCAGCAGTCCTCGCTGGGGAGGGGATAGCAATCAGCCCCAGCATTTT. It codes for CASSPRWGGDSNQPQHF.

DNA for the CDR3: TGTGCCAGCAGCTTAGGGCAGGCCGGCGGAAACACCATATATTTT. Amino acid sequence: CASSLGQAGGNTIYF. The chain links TRBV11-2 to TRBJ1-3; D unclear. This CDR3 has 15 residues. With 1 base removed from V and 4 bases from J, the gap between germline ends came to 11 bases. CDR1 is SGHAT and CDR2 is FQNNGV in the germline V gene.

The chain is built from TRBV7-8 and TRBJ2-7; 12 bases are a match to TRBD2. Germline V CDR1 and CDR2: SGHVS, FQNEAQ. The length of the CDR3 is 15 residues. Trimming took 5 bases from V and 2 from J; bases not matched to a gene: 4. The CDR3 loop is CASSETSGGPYEQYF. Here the CDR3 DNA reads TGTGCCAGCAGCGAGACTAGCGGGGGTCCCTACGAGCAGTACTTC.

The rearrangement joins TRBV27 to TRBJ1-1, with a weak D call TRBD1 (5 bases). This CDR3 is 12 amino acids long. Trimming left V 5 bases short and J 7 bases short, with 11 bases between. Per germline, CDR1 MNHEY and CDR2 SMNVEV (reference sequence). The CDR3 nucleotides read TGTGCCAGCAGTCCTCGGAGGGGTGAAGCTTTCTTT. Amino acids: CASSPRRGEAFF.

This chain's CDR3 is CASSLFSKTGGYTF. Here the CDR3 DNA reads TGTGCCAGCAGCTTATTCTCCAAGACAGGTGGCTACACCTTC. The V gene is TRBV7-8, the J gene TRBJ1-2; weak D call: TRBD1 (6 bases). Germline V gene sequence: CDR1 SGHVS, CDR2 FQNEAQ. The CDR3 covers 14 residues. The V gene lost 2 bases and the J gene lost 7 bases, with 14 bases spanning the gap.

The chain has TRBV6-6 and TRBJ2-7; TRBD1 matches 7 bases. Trimming removed 2 bases from V and 6 bases from J; junction bases left unmatched: 4. This CDR3 has 13 amino acids. Germline V gene sequence: CDR1 MNHNY, CDR2 SVGAGI (reference sequence). In DNA form, the CDR3 reads TGTGCCAGCAGTTACCCGCCAGGGGGCGAGCAGTACTTC. Its translation: CASSYPPGGEQYF.

The chain links TRBV5-6 to TRBJ2-7; 12 bases align to TRBD1. The J segment lost 6 bases and the V segment lost 4 bases, leaving 5 bases of the junction unmatched. The CDR3 is made up of 14 amino acids. CDR1 and CDR2 (germline): SGHDT, YYEEEE. The CDR3 region is CASSEGQGAFEQYF. CDR3 coding DNA: TGTGCCAGCAGCGAGGGACAGGGGGCCTTCGAGCAGTACTTC. Looking up the rest from reference TRBV5-6 and TRBJ2-7 gives the full variable domain: DAGVTQSPTHLIKTRGQQVTLRCSPKSGHDTVSWYQQALGQGPQFIFQYYEEEERQRGNFPDRFSGHQFPNYSSELNVNALLLGDSALYLCASSEGQGAFEQYFGPGTRLTVT.

CDR3 nucleotide sequence: TGTGCCAGCAGTTACAGGGGGGGCACCTACGAGCAGTACTTC. This sequence encodes CASSYRGGTYEQYF. V usage is TRBV6-2 or TRBV6-3 and J usage is TRBJ2-7; the D gene is possibly TRBD2 (7 bases). The CDR3 contains 14 residues. CDR1 and CDR2 from the germline V gene are MNHEY and SVGEGT. V lost 2 bases, J lost 2 bases, and 10 bases lay in between.

J is TRBJ1-1 and V is TRBV29-1; D unclear. V was pared by 7 bases and J by 4 bases, with 7 bases between. Germline V lookup: CDR1 SQVTM, CDR2 ANQGSEA. The CDR3 loop spans 10 amino acids. CDR3 in amino acids: CSAQATEAFF. DNA for the CDR3: TGCAGCGCCCAGGCCACTGAAGCTTTCTTT. Looking up the rest from reference TRBV29-1 and TRBJ1-1 gives the full variable domain: SAVISQKPSRDICQRGTSLTIQCQVDSQVTMMFWYRQQPGQSLTLIATANQGSEATYESGFVIDKFPISRPNLTFSTLTVSNMSPEDSSIYLCSAQATEAFFGQGTRLTVV.

This chain uses TRBV5-1 with TRBJ1-4, with D uncertain. The V gene lost 4 bases and the J gene lost 4 bases, with 8 bases spanning the gap. The germline V gene has CDR1 SGHRS and CDR2 YFSETQ. This CDR3 spans 13 amino acids. The DNA of the CDR3 is TGCGCCAGCAGCCGGAGGGATAATGAAAAACTGTTTTTT. Amino acids: CASSRRDNEKLFF.

This clone has only a few counts. This sequence joins TRBV9 and TRBJ1-4; D gene uncertain. V was cut by 6 bases and J by 4 bases, with 13 bases left in between. The CDR3 is made up of 14 amino acids. Germline CDR1 is SGDLS and CDR2 is YYNGEE. Here the CDR3 reads CASNSGLNNEKLFF. In DNA form, the CDR3 reads TGTGCCAGCAATTCGGGGTTGAATAATGAAAAACTGTTTTTT.

The rearrangement uses TRBV12-3 or TRBV12-4 and TRBJ1-1, with D perhaps TRBD1 (6 bases). The CDR3 consists of 13 residues. V was trimmed by 6 bases and J by 2 bases, leaving 10 bases between them. The CDR3 DNA is TGTGCCAGCAGGGCACAGGGAAACACTGAAGCTTTCTTT. This translates into CASRAQGNTEAFF.

The CDR3 loop is CASSPSSTEAFF. As DNA, the CDR3 is TGTGCCAGCAGTCCGAGTAGCACTGAAGCTTTCTTT. The chain employs TRBV3-1 (or the pseudogene TRBV3-2) and TRBJ1-1; D gene unclear. From germline, CDR1 is LGHDT and CDR2 YNNKEL (reference sequence). CDR3 length equals 12 residues. The ends were cut back, 6 bases at V and 4 bases at J, with 9 bases in the middle.

The rearrangement joins TRBV5-6 to TRBJ2-5; possible D gene TRBD2, 5 bases. This CDR3 has 17 amino acids. V was shortened by 0 bases and J by 0 bases, with 15 bases between the two germline ends. The germline V gene has CDR1 SGHDT and CDR2 YYEEEE. The CDR3 bases are TGTGCCAGCAGCTTGGCGAAGACTACATATTACCAAGAGACCCAGTACTTC. Amino acid sequence: CASSLAKTTYYQETQYF.